This T cell receptor (beta chain) was sequenced during a study of cytotoxic CD8 clonotypes in ibrutinib-treated CLL. Study as a whole: There were, on average, approximately 260,000 productive templates and tens of thousands of productive rearrangements per sample.

Trimming took off 1 base at V and 6 bases at J, with 19 bases between the two ends. Germline-derived CDR1 and CDR2 are MGHRA and YSYEKL. This CDR3 has 16 residues. Regarding this clone: Its specificity is unknown.

The study, taken as a whole, reports: Baseline clonality, higher than in age-matched healthy donors, tracked circulating CD8+ T-cell counts.

The TCR beta libraries used roughly 2.2 micrograms of genomic DNA that came from cryopreserved PBMCs. Depth targeted 1 in 200,000 to 1 in 1 million T cells, averaging 10x coverage per clonotype. This table comes from immunoSEQ multiplex PCR, and its TCRdb copy is limited to in-frame clones, with some not included. There are roughly 160,000 clones in the sample; roughly 77% occur only once, and roughly 1.9% lies in the top ten. The TCR originated in a human donor with chronic lymphocytic leukemia. This chain links TRBV4-1 with TRBJ2-7; D might be TRBD1 (6 bases). Sequenced here: PBMCs, sampled after 12 months of ibrutinib treatment. DNA of the CDR3: TGCGCCAGCAGCCAAGGTGAGGGCAGGGGCTTAGTCGAGCAGTACTTC. It codes for CASSQGEGRGLVEQYF.